This T cell receptor beta chain is from a study of blood T cells in healthy people across ages. The trim removed 4 bases at V and 3 bases at J, leaving 9 bases unmatched. The CDR3 is 15 residues long. CDR1 is MNHEY and CDR2 is SVGAGI in the germline V gene. General observations from the study: Compared with aged donors, long-lived donors showed fewer expanded clones, suggesting selection.

About this clonotype itself: The antigen is not known.

A sample-barcoded 5' primer and a J-beta primer mix were used in a second PCR of about 7 to 12 cycles. TCRdb fed the 5' RACE reads into MiXCR, producing one record per CDR3 protein. The table records about 780,000 distinct CDR3 sequences, under 80% of them present only once. The chain carries TRBV6-5 and TRBJ2-7, with TRBD2 identical over 7 bases. The receptor was isolated from a man aged 30-40 years in good health. Specimen: blood. CDR3: CASSSLGTTRYEQYF. The CDR3 region has the DNA TGTGCCAGCAGTTCCCTCGGGACTACTCGCTACGAGCAGTACTTC.